This T cell receptor beta chain was recovered during a study of T cells in Graves' hyperthyroidism and ophthalmopathy (dated 2019 in TCRdb). About the study as a whole: Peripheral blood was sampled at the time of initial diagnosis, prior to any treatment. TCR V-J signatures able to tell the groups apart were searched for in a discovery cohort of 100 patients, of whom 43 had Graves' ophthalmopathy and roughly 57 had stable Graves' hyperthyroidism. An independent validation cohort of around 20 hyperthyroidism patients and 17 patients who later progressed to ophthalmopathy tested prospective prediction of ophthalmopathy. For training and testing, the 110 or so patients in the discovery cohort were randomly divided in a 7:3 ratio. In addition, the study compared T-cell repertoires in thyroid tissue and in blood from about 6 Graves' hyperthyroidism patients. Once sampling was done, hyperthyroidism patients were given methimazole at a starting dose of 30 mg daily, whereas ophthalmopathy patients were given high-dose intravenous methylprednisolone. The paper reports TCR Vbeta CDR3 sequencing of approximately 140 peripheral blood samples: approximately 43 ophthalmopathy, about 75 hyperthyroidism and 17 progressor patients.

Stable Graves' hyperthyroidism was defined as the absence of progression to ophthalmopathy over 18 months of follow-up. Hyperthyroidism patients were aged 18 to 65 years and newly diagnosed, with disease duration of less than 2 months. Any patient with an uncontrolled infection, another autoimmune disease, pregnancy or lactation was excluded. Clinical symptoms, serum thyroxine and TRAb, thyroid ultrasound, and orbital computed tomography formed the basis for the diagnoses. PBMCs were separated from approximately 10 ml of fresh peripheral blood using Ficoll-Paque density gradient centrifugation. Total RNA was extracted using Trizol reagent, and RNA quality was assessed on an Agilent 2100 Bioanalyzer. Comments on this clonotype: What this receptor recognizes is not known. Base qualities are not recorded, but no much larger clone differs from it by a single base.

The investigation overall reported the following: Most expanded thyroid clonotypes (frequency above 0.001) were also detected in blood, a finding suggesting that blood repertoires may reflect thyroid immune responses. In validation, the model predicted progression to ophthalmopathy a median of roughly 6.2 months before onset, with roughly 68% sensitivity and roughly 77% specificity. A 13 V-J signature model separated ophthalmopathy from stable hyperthyroidism, with around 90% sensitivity and about 81% specificity in cross-validation and 80%/75% in testing. Sample size was not statistically predetermined, and investigators were not blinded to group allocation.

The TCR beta CDR3 regions were amplified from RNA transcripts. For the first round of RT-PCR on the TCR CDR3, the HTBI primer set was used together with the Qiagen OneStep RT-PCR kit. The libraries were constructed in a second round of multiplex PCR and then size-selected and purified. Libraries were sequenced paired-end with 100 bp reads on an Illumina HiSeq2000. Per the authors' processing: SOAPnuke was used to process the raw data, throwing out any read that contained adapters or uncalled bases, had a mean Phred below 15, or lacked an exact constant-primer or identifier match. High-quality paired reads were merged using COPE v1.2.5, and each unique nucleotide sequence was defined as a clonotype. MiTCR v1.1 was used to align the clonotypes against IMGT TRBV, TRBD and TRBJ reference segments. The analysis was restricted to V-J combinations with a frequency above 0.0001, which together covered just over 98% of the repertoires. A TCS score was defined as the ratio of F50 (clonal expansion) to E x V (chaos), with BLOSUM62-based TCRdist applied between CDR3 peptides within each V-J. Welch's t-statistics and random forest reduced around 550 V-J features to 10 to 15, which were used in a naive Bayes classifier (R e1071). TCRdb took the public reads, trimmed them with fastp at Q25, ran MiXCR for clone calling and kept in-frame beta chains. Every distinct CDR3 protein forms one entry, paired with its most common genes and DNA. For this entry, the V and J calls and clone size follow TCRdb and not the study's own pipeline. This sample has roughly 660,000 distinct CDR3 sequences in its table, and roughly 17% of those were observed once. The top ten hold about 16% of the sample.

CDR1 DFQATT and CDR2 SNEGSKA were looked up in the germline V gene (reference sequence). Between the V and J ends, shortened by 3 bases and 4 bases respectively, the junction contains 12 bases. The CDR3, cysteine through phenylalanine, is 13 amino acids long. Only the CDR3 portion is preserved as DNA: 39 bases, with reading frame beginning at the first base. The sample consisted of blood. The rearrangement joined TRBV20-1 to TRBJ1-2; TRBD1 could be the D gene, as 5 bases match. The clonotype originates from a man between 45 and 60 years old with Graves' hyperthyroidism. The sequence in DNA is TGCAGTGCTAGTAGGCAGGGCGGCTATGGCTACACCTTC. Its product reads: CSASRQGGYGYTF.